These T cell receptor beta chains were read from a single sample in a study of cytomegalovirus exposure and HLA in healthy donors. Generated by immunoSEQ multiplex PCR, the TCRdb table keeps only in-frame clones and is missing some. The repertoire holds around 120,000 clones, with more than 80% as singletons. Material for sequencing was PBMCs. The receptors shown here come from a woman between 40 and 55 years old in good health and CMV-seropositive. Each CDR3 is given with its conserved first and last residue. A D gene is named only where the DNA matches it firmly. Not every row has a clone size; where given, it reads once, few, many or a size class.

.	TRBJ1-5	TRBV4-1	.	CASSLTGNQPQHF	TGCGCCAGCAGCCTAACTGGTAATCAGCCCCAGCATTTT
.	TRBJ2-2	TRBV7-3	TRBD1	CASSPRTGYTGELFF	TGTGCCAGCAGCCCGCGGACAGGGTATACCGGGGAGCTGTTTTTT
.	TRBJ1-1	TRBV5-6	.	CASSPTRQGPNTEAFF	TGTGCCAGCAGCCCGACCCGGCAGGGCCCGAACACTGAAGCTTTCTTT
.	TRBJ1-1	TRBV27	.	CASSLGRGTEAFF	TGTGCCAGCAGTTTAGGTCGGGGCACTGAAGCTTTCTTT
.	TRBJ2-7	TRBV27	TRBD1	CASVGYRGPSGWEQYF	TGTGCCAGCGTTGGGTACAGGGGCCCTTCGGGATGGGAGCAGTACTTC
.	TRBJ1-1	TRBV5-6	.	CASSPRAWRNTEAFF	TGTGCCAGCAGCCCCAGGGCATGGAGGAACACTGAAGCTTTCTTT
medium-sized	TRBJ2-4	TRBV5-1	.	CASSFWQGKNIQYF	TGCGCCAGCAGCTTTTGGCAGGGCAAAAACATTCAGTACTTC
.	TRBJ1-2	TRBV5-4	TRBD1	CASSLDRGLSYGYTF	TGTGCCAGCAGCTTGGACAGGGGGCTTTCCTATGGCTACACCTTC
.	TRBJ2-7	TRBV6-5	TRBD1	CASSYSTGAYEQYF	TGTGCCAGCAGTTACTCGACAGGGGCCTACGAGCAGTACTTC
.	TRBJ2-2	TRBV19	TRBD2	CASSAALTSGRLNTGELFF	TGTGCCAGTAGTGCTGCACTGACTAGCGGGAGGTTGAACACCGGGGAGCTGTTTTTT
.	TRBJ2-7	TRBV5-4	TRBD1	CASSLGQGSEQYF	TGTGCCAGCAGCTTGGGACAGGGTTCCGAGCAGTACTTC
.	TRBJ2-5	TRBV19	.	CASSPLHRVETQYF	TGTGCCAGTAGTCCCCTCCACAGGGTAGAGACCCAGTACTTC
.	TRBJ2-4	TRBV9	TRBD2	CASNAGGPLAKNIQYF	TGTGCCAGCAATGCGGGGGGCCCGCTAGCCAAAAACATTCAGTACTTC
.	TRBJ1-3	TRBV9	TRBD1	CASSALDRVGNTIYF	TGTGCCAGCAGCGCACTGGACAGGGTAGGAAACACCATATATTTT
.	TRBJ1-5	TRBV19	.	CASSIALGLQPQHF	TGTGCCAGTAGTATAGCTTTGGGGCTCCAGCCCCAGCATTTT
.	TRBJ1-2	TRBV4-1	TRBD1	CASSQVLDRGNPNYGYTF	TGCGCCAGCAGCCAAGTGCTGGACAGGGGGAACCCGAACTATGGCTACACCTTC
.	TRBJ2-7	TRBV27	TRBD2	CASSWAGGSDEQYF	TGTGCCAGCAGTTGGGCGGGGGGATCCGACGAGCAGTACTTC
.	TRBJ2-1	TRBV12-5	TRBD2	CASGLEAGAIEQFF	TGTGCTAGTGGTTTGGAAGCGGGGGCGATTGAGCAGTTCTTC
.	TRBJ1-3	TRBV10-3	.	CAISATTGVSGNTIYF	TGTGCCATCAGTGCTACAACAGGTGTCTCTGGAAACACCATATATTTT
.	TRBJ2-1	TRBV19	TRBD1	CASTPGQGANEQFF	TGTGCCAGTACCCCAGGGCAGGGGGCCAATGAGCAGTTCTTC
.	TRBJ1-4	TRBV27	.	CASSPHGDEKLFF	TGTGCCAGCAGTCCCCATGGAGATGAAAAACTGTTTTTT
once	TRBJ2-7	TRBV10-3	.	CAISAEGGEQYF	TGTGCCATCTCTGCGGAGGGGGGGGAGCAGTACTTC
.	TRBJ1-1	TRBV27	.	CASSFAGENTEAFF	TGTGCCAGCAGTTTCGCCGGGGAGAACACTGAAGCTTTCTTT
once	TRBJ2-5	TRBV9	.	CASSVGAGEGETQYF	TGTGCCAGCAGCGTAGGGGCAGGGGAAGGAGAGACCCAGTACTTC
.	TRBJ1-1	TRBV9	.	CASSAAANTEAFF	TGTGCCAGCAGCGCCGCGGCGAACACTGAAGCTTTCTTT